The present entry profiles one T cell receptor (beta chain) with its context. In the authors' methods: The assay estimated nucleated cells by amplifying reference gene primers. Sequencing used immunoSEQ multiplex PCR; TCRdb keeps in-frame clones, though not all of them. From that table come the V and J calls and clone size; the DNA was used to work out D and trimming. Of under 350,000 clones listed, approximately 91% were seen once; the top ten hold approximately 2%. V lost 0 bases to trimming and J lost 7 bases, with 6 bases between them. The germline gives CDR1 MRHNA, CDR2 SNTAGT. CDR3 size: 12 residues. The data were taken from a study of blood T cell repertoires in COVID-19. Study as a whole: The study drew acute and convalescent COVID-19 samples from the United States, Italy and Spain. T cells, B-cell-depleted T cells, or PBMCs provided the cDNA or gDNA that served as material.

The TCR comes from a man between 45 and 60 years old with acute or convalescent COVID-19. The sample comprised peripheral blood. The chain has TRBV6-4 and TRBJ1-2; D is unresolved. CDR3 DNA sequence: TGTGCCAGCAGTGACTCAGGGAGTGGCTACACCTTC. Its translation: CASSDSGSGYTF.